The present entry profiles one T cell receptor beta chain with its context. Its target is not known. This specimen comes from a study of OX40 agonist ivuxolimab in advanced cancers. On the study more broadly: In this trial design, patients received ivuxolimab intravenously at 0.01 to 10 mg/kg every 2 weeks. Males comprised 70% to 90% of the group, whose mean age was approximately 62 years (range 23 to 79).

Study-wide results and caveats: Partial responders at 0.1-3.0 mg/kg had among the lowest clonal expansion. No antigen was identified for the clonally expanded peripheral T cells.

Libraries were prepared by immunoSEQ multiplex PCR; TCRdb keeps only in-frame clonotypes and omits some of them. The sample contains some 75,000 clones, 84% of which appear only once. Sequencing was performed on CD4+ or CD8+ T cells sorted from blood, taken in a trial of the OX40 agonist ivuxolimab. This sequence originates from an adult with an advanced solid tumor such as melanoma, head and neck, liver or kidney cancer.

The CDR3 loop is CASSQGTGRNQPQHF. In nucleotides, the CDR3 is TGTGCCAGCAGCCAGGGGACAGGGCGCAATCAGCCCCAGCATTTT. The chain joins TRBV7-9 to TRBJ1-5; 9 bases match TRBD1. The V gene end was trimmed by 5 bases and the J gene end by 2 bases; junction bases not matched to a gene: 4. Germline V lookup: CDR1 SEHNR, CDR2 FQNEAQ (reference sequence). This CDR3 is 15 amino acids long.